This T cell receptor (beta chain) originates from a study of memory CD4+ T cells and cytomegalovirus serostatus. General study findings and limits: A US-trained random forest predicted CMV serostatus with median AUC around 0.91.

This table comes from immunoSEQ multiplex PCR, and its TCRdb copy is limited to in-frame clones, with some not included. The sample comprises about 57,000 clones, roughly four fifths of which are singletons, and around 0.83% rests with the top ten. This CDR3 is 15 amino acids long. Germline CDR1 reads MGHRA; CDR2 reads YSYEKL. V dropped 4 bases and J dropped 7 bases, with 16 bases sitting between them. The sort gate was single viable CD3+CD4+CD8-CD45RO+ cells for memory CD4+ T cells. CD4+ T cells were isolated by positive magnetic selection. About this clone: The antigen is undetermined.

Sequencing was carried out using memory CD4+ T cells from blood. This chain uses TRBV4-1 with TRBJ2-2; weak D call: TRBD1 (6 bases). The TCR comes from an adult in good health and CMV-seronegative. CDR3 in amino acids: CASSPAGAWDGELFF. The DNA for the CDR3 is TGCGCCAGCAGCCCAGCAGGGGCTTGGGACGGGGAGCTGTTTTTT.